Listed below are T cell receptor beta chains from one sample, sequenced in a study of blood T cell repertoires in COVID-19. TCRdb keeps only in-frame clones here, not all; method: immunoSEQ multiplex PCR. The sample has some 510,000 clones, 88% seen once; the top ten hold about 1.7%. The sample comprised PBMCs or T cells enriched from blood (not recorded which). All receptors come from a middle-aged woman who had recovered from COVID-19. Both conserved end residues are part of each CDR3. A D gene is named only where the DNA matches it firmly. A row's size may be missing; if present it is once, few, many or a size class.

clone_size d_call j_call v_call cdr3_aa cdr3_nt
. . TRBJ1-2 TRBV7-9 CASSLGQFYGYTF TGTGCCAGCAGCTTAGGACAGTTCTATGGCTACACCTTC
. TRBD1 TRBJ2-1 TRBV10-3 CAIEDDRGEQFF TGTGCCATCGAGGACGACAGGGGTGAGCAGTTCTTC
. TRBD2 TRBJ2-5 TRBV6-6 CASSLGLAGGPQETQYF TGTGCCAGCAGTCTCGGACTAGCGGGAGGGCCCCAAGAGACCCAGTACTTC
. . TRBJ1-2 TRBV19 CASSIGETPLYGYTF TGTGCCAGTAGTATAGGAGAAACCCCCCTATATGGCTACACCTTC
. . TRBJ1-1 TRBV29-1 CSVRVSRTEAFF TGCAGCGTTCGGGTGTCGCGCACTGAAGCTTTCTTT
. TRBD2 TRBJ2-5 TRBV19 CASSWAGAQEETQYF TGTGCCAGTAGTTGGGCGGGAGCCCAGGAGGAGACCCAGTACTTC
. TRBD1 TRBJ1-4 TRBV3-1/TRBV3-2 CAREKEAEGTGLRGNEKLFF TGTGCCAGGGAAAAGGAAGCTGAGGGGACAGGGCTCCGTGGTAATGAAAAACTGTTTTTT
. . TRBJ2-6 TRBV5-1 CASAQGEGAAGANVLTF TGCGCCAGCGCCCAAGGGGAAGGGGCGGCTGGGGCCAACGTCCTGACTTTC
. TRBD2 TRBJ2-2 TRBV10-1 CASGSRTSAATGELFF TGCGCCAGCGGCTCCAGGACTAGCGCGGCCACCGGGGAGCTGTTTTTT
. TRBD1 TRBJ2-1 TRBV4-1 CASSQGPRDRGYEQFF TGCGCCAGCAGCCAGGGGCCCCGGGACAGGGGCTATGAGCAGTTCTTC
few . TRBJ1-5 TRBV3-1/TRBV3-2 CASSQGLSNQPQHF TGTGCCAGCAGCCAAGGGCTCAGCAATCAGCCCCAGCATTTT
. . TRBJ1-5 TRBV24-1 CATSDAGEGDNQPQHF TGTGCCACCAGTGACGCGGGAGAGGGTGACAATCAGCCCCAGCATTTT
once . TRBJ2-7 TRBV7-6 CASRLRPGQNYEQYF TGTGCCAGCAGACTCCGTCCAGGACAGAACTACGAGCAGTACTTC
. TRBD1 TRBJ1-6 TRBV3-1/TRBV3-2 CASSHRGQGNSPLHF TGTGCCAGCAGCCACCGGGGACAGGGGAATTCACCCCTCCACTTT
. TRBD1 TRBJ1-5 TRBV24-1 CATSAQGQGSQPQHF TGTGCCACCAGTGCTCAGGGACAGGGGTCCCAGCCCCAGCATTTT
. . TRBJ2-3 TRBV30 CAWSGGVGTDTQYF TGTGCCTGGAGTGGGGGGGTTGGCACAGATACGCAGTATTTT
. TRBD1 TRBJ1-2 TRBV27 CASSRDRRYGYTF TGTGCCAGCAGCAGGGACAGACGTTATGGCTACACCTTC
. TRBD1 TRBJ1-3 TRBV12-5 CASGKSQGVNSGNTIYF TGTGCTAGTGGGAAATCACAGGGGGTGAACTCTGGAAACACCATATATTTT
. . TRBJ2-1 TRBV9 CASSVEQAYNEQFF TGTGCCAGCAGCGTAGAACAGGCTTACAATGAGCAGTTCTTC
few TRBD2 TRBJ2-1 TRBV10-3 CATSYLAGEGEQFF TGTGCCACCAGCTACCTAGCGGGAGAGGGTGAGCAGTTCTTC
. . TRBJ1-1 TRBV21-1 CASSNRHGQNTEAFF TGTGCCAGCAGCAATCGCCATGGGCAGAACACTGAAGCTTTCTTT
. TRBD2 TRBJ2-1 TRBV19 CASRRNSGSGNEQFF TGTGCCAGCCGCCGTAATAGCGGGAGTGGAAATGAGCAGTTCTTC
. . TRBJ1-1 TRBV20-1 CSASPSRSVF TGCAGTGCTAGCCCAAGCCGATCCGTATTT
. . TRBJ1-5 TRBV7-9 CASSLALAGNQPQHF TGTGCCAGCAGCTTAGCGCTGGCAGGCAATCAGCCCCAGCATTTT
few . TRBJ1-4 TRBV15 CATSARVEGGEKLFF TGTGCCACCAGCGCCCGCGTGGAGGGAGGGGAAAAACTGTTTTTT
. TRBD1 TRBJ2-3 TRBV12-5 CASGPPGQGTDTQYF TGTGCTAGTGGTCCTCCGGGACAGGGCACAGATACGCAGTATTTT